A selection of T cell receptor beta chains follows, all from one sample in a study of OX40 agonist ivuxolimab in advanced cancers. The repertoire was sequenced with immunoSEQ multiplex PCR; TCRdb's copy has only in-frame clones and lacks some. The table shows fewer than 70,000 clones, with 90% to 95% occurring only once. The sample consisted of CD4+ or CD8+ T cells sorted from blood, taken in a trial of the OX40 agonist ivuxolimab. These receptors came from an adult with an advanced solid tumor such as melanoma, head and neck, liver or kidney cancer. CDR3s include the opening cysteine and the closing phenylalanine or tryptophan. D genes are given only for firm matches. Clone size is shown for a subset of rows, as once, few, many or a class of expanded clone.

j_call,clone_size,d_call,v_call,cdr3_nt,cdr3_aa
TRBJ2-1,.,.,TRBV10-1,TGCGCCAGCAGTGAGTCGATCCCCGGGGATGAGCAGTTCTTC,CASSESIPGDEQFF
TRBJ2-7,.,TRBD1,TRBV18,TGTGCCAGCTCACCACGACAGGGTACCTACGAGCAGTACTTC,CASSPRQGTYEQYF
TRBJ2-1,.,TRBD2,TRBV9,TGTGCCAGCAGCATGACTAGCGGCAATGAGCAGTTCTTC,CASSMTSGNEQFF
TRBJ1-5,.,TRBD1,TRBV27,TGTGCCAGCAGTTTCCAGGGGGCGAGGGGTCAGCCCCAGCATTTT,CASSFQGARGQPQHF
TRBJ2-7,.,TRBD2,TRBV5-5,TGTGCCAGCAGCTTGGAACCGCCGGGACTACCTCACTTC,CASSLEPPGLPHF
TRBJ1-1,.,.,TRBV7-6,TGTGCCAGCAGCTTACCCAAAGGGACTGAAGCTTTCTTT,CASSLPKGTEAFF
TRBJ2-2,.,.,TRBV5-1,TGCGCCAGCAGCTTGGGAGGGGCAGGCACCGGGGAGCTGTTTTTT,CASSLGGAGTGELFF
TRBJ2-1,once,TRBD2,TRBV4-1,TGCGCCAGCAGCCAAGAACTAGCGGCCTTATACAATGAGCAGTTCTTC,CASSQELAALYNEQFF
TRBJ1-1,.,.,TRBV19,TGTGCCAGTAGTATCGGGAACAGGGCTGTCACTGAAGCTTTCTTT,CASSIGNRAVTEAFF
TRBJ1-3,.,TRBD1,TRBV13,TGTGCCAGCAGCTTAACAGGTCAGGGGGCGTATTCGCCTGGAAACACCATATATTTT,CASSLTGQGAYSPGNTIYF
TRBJ1-1,few,.,TRBV10-3,TGTGCCATCATGACAGGCCAGAACACTGAAGCTTTCTTT,CAIMTGQNTEAFF
TRBJ1-2,.,TRBD1,TRBV7-9,TGTGCCAGCAGCCTAGGGGGCGGTTATGGCTACACCTTC,CASSLGGGYGYTF
TRBJ2-7,.,.,TRBV29-1,TGCAGCGTGTTCACCACAGTTTCCTACGAGCAGTACTTC,CSVFTTVSYEQYF
TRBJ2-5,.,TRBD1,TRBV29-1,TGCAGCGTTGAAGACCCCGGACAGGGGGGGAGGGAGACCCAGTACTTC,CSVEDPGQGGRETQYF
TRBJ1-2,.,TRBD1,TRBV4-3,TGCGCCAGCAGCCCCAGGGGGGGTAACTATGGCTACACCTTC,CASSPRGGNYGYTF
TRBJ1-3,.,.,TRBV19,TGTGCCACCGAGGGGGACACCAACTCTGGAAACACCATATATTTT,CATEGDTNSGNTIYF
TRBJ1-5,.,.,TRBV19,TGTGCCAGTAGTCGTCGGAATAGCAATCAGCCCCAGCATTTT,CASSRRNSNQPQHF
TRBJ1-1,.,.,TRBV27,TGTGCCAGCAGTCCCGCTGACATTACTGAAGCTTTCTTT,CASSPADITEAFF
TRBJ2-1,.,.,TRBV5-1,TGCGCCAGCAGCCACACTGAGGGCCCTGGGGAGCAGTTCTTC,CASSHTEGPGEQFF
TRBJ2-3,.,.,TRBV4-1,TGCGCCAGCAGCCAAGGTGCATACACAGATACGCAGTATTTT,CASSQGAYTDTQYF
TRBJ2-1,.,TRBD2,TRBV5-5,TGTGCCAGCAGCTTGTGGTCTAGCGGGTCCTACAATGAGCAGTTCTTC,CASSLWSSGSYNEQFF
TRBJ2-3,.,TRBD1,TRBV27,TGTGCCAGCAGTTTATTCGGGACAGGGGGGTCAGATACGCAGTATTTT,CASSLFGTGGSDTQYF